These T cell receptor beta chains were read from a single sample in a study of blood T cell repertoires in COVID-19. TCRdb's copy holds only in-frame clones and misses some; the assay was immunoSEQ multiplex PCR. The table records about 230,000 clones, more than 75% of them present only once. Sequencing was carried out using peripheral blood. These TCRs come from a man over 45 with COVID-19, enrolled during active disease. The CDR3 runs from the conserved cysteine through the conserved F or W. The D gene is left open where the match is weak.

CDR3 length	D gene	V gene	J gene	CDR3 protein
14	NA	TRBV20-1	TRBJ2-7	CSASKGLRSYEQYF
15	TRBD1	TRBV30	TRBJ1-6	CAWSPGQGTNSPLHF
16	TRBD2	TRBV30	TRBJ2-1	CAWSNWGLAGNNEQFF
15	NA	TRBV7-6	TRBJ2-5	CASSLALGSTETQYF
13	NA	TRBV19	TRBJ2-1	CASRETVGNEQFF
13	NA	TRBV2	TRBJ2-7	CASTPDRSYEQYF
15	NA	TRBV28	TRBJ1-3	CASSSRTGSGNTIYF
14	TRBD2	TRBV7-9	TRBJ2-3	CASILAGGPDTQYF
16	TRBD1	TRBV6-6	TRBJ1-2	CASRGTGQGAVGGYTF
15	TRBD1	TRBV7-9	TRBJ2-7	CASSGGQGLSYEQYF
15	TRBD1	TRBV5-6	TRBJ2-1	CASSTDRVGYNEQFF
14	TRBD1	TRBV7-8	TRBJ2-7	CASSLGTGAYEQYF
13	NA	TRBV9	TRBJ1-4	CASSPGVNEKLFF
15	TRBD1	TRBV7-2	TRBJ2-2	CASSRDRANTGELFF
14	NA	TRBV3-1/TRBV3-2	TRBJ1-2	CASSTRGEVYGYTF
14	TRBD1	TRBV7-9	TRBJ2-1	CASSLGTGRNEQFF
15	TRBD1	TRBV19	TRBJ1-5	CATNLGQGASQPQHF
14	TRBD2	TRBV5-1	TRBJ2-5	CASGAGGAGETQYF
12	NA	TRBV11-3	TRBJ2-1	CASSFRGNEQFF
16	TRBD1	TRBV19	TRBJ1-5	CASSILDRGKGQPQHF
13	TRBD2	TRBV10-3	TRBJ2-7	CAIRGSGIDEQYF
16	TRBD1	TRBV2	TRBJ2-1	CASSVGTGGSYNEQFF
12	NA	TRBV28	TRBJ2-7	CASSSQGTEQYF
12	NA	TRBV29-1	TRBJ1-5	CSVRWGDQPQHF
14	NA	TRBV18	TRBJ1-1	CASSPIRENTEAFF
13	TRBD1	TRBV6-5	TRBJ1-1	CASNDRVGTEAFF
16	TRBD1	TRBV6-1	TRBJ1-5	CASSERGTGWLQPQHF
15	TRBD2	TRBV6-4	TRBJ2-2	CASSLAGGFGGELFF
14	NA	TRBV6-1	TRBJ2-5	CASSEDRSEETQYF
16	NA	TRBV28	TRBJ1-6	CASSRAGALGNSPLHF
16	TRBD1	TRBV7-2	TRBJ1-5	CASSLVGGDGNQPQHF
17	TRBD1	TRBV19	TRBJ1-1	CASSRRDRGSMNTEAFF
11	NA	TRBV24-1	TRBJ1-2	CATSDSRGYTF
13	NA	TRBV2	TRBJ1-4	CAVNRATNEKLFF
12	TRBD1	TRBV29-1	TRBJ1-2	CSVSGTEDGYTF
13	TRBD1	TRBV29-1	TRBJ1-1	CSVGQGENTEAFF
15	NA	TRBV5-1	TRBJ1-5	CASSSGGNSNQPQHF
15	NA	TRBV9	TRBJ2-3	CASSVGQGSNLAQYF
15	NA	TRBV28	TRBJ2-7	CASSLQTGSSYEQYF
13	NA	TRBV6-5	TRBJ1-5	CASTGGGNQPQHF
16	TRBD1	TRBV7-6	TRBJ2-7	CASSSMTGQGSNEQYF
15	TRBD2	TRBV28	TRBJ2-5	CASSLPSGGAKTQYF
13	NA	TRBV7-2	TRBJ1-2	CASSLAAFYGYTF